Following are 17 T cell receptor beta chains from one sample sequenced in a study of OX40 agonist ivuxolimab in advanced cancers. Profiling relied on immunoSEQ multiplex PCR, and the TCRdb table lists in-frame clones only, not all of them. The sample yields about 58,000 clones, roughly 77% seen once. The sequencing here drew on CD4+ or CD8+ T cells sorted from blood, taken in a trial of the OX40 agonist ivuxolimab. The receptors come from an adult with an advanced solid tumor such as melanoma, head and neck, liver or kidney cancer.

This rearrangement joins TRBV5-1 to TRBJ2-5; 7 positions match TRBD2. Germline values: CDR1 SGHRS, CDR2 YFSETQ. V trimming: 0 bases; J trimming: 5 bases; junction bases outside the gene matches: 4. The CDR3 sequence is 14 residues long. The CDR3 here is CASSLEAGRETQYF. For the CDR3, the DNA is TGCGCCAGCAGCTTGGAAGCGGGGCGGGAGACCCAGTACTTC.

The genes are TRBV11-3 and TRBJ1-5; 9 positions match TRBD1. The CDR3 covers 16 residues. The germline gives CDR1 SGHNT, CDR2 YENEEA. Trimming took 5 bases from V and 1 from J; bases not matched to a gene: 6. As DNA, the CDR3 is TGTGCCAGCAGCGCTTACAGGGGGCTGAGCAATCAGCCCCAGCATTTT. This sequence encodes CASSAYRGLSNQPQHF.

The CDR3 here is CASSQPGTDTQYF. The CDR3 nucleotides read TGCGCCAGCAGCCAGCCGGGGACAGATACGCAGTATTTT. The V gene is TRBV4-1, the J gene TRBJ2-3; D is possibly TRBD2 (5 bases). Trimming removed 3 bases from V and 3 bases from J, with 7 bases in between. Germline CDR1 reads MGHRA; CDR2 reads YSYEKL. The CDR3 has 13 residues.

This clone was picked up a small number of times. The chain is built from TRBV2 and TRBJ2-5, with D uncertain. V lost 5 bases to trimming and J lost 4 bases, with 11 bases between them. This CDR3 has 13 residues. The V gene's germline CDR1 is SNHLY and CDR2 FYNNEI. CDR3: CASSRSTTETQYF. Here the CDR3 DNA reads TGTGCCAGCAGTCGGTCTACCACAGAGACCCAGTACTTC.

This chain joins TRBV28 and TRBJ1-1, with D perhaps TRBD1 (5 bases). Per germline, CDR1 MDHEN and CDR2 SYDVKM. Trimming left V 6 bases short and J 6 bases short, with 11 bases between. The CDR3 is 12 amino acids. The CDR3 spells CASRGGVSEAFF. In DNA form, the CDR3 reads TGTGCCAGCAGGGGAGGGGTGTCTGAAGCTTTCTTT.

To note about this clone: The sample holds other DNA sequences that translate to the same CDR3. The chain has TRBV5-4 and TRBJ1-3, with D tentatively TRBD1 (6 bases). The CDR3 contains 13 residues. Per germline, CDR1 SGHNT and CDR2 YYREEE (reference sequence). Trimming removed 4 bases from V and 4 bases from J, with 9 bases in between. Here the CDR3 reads CASSPTGGNTIYF. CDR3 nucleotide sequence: TGTGCCAGCAGCCCTACAGGGGGAAACACCATATATTTT.

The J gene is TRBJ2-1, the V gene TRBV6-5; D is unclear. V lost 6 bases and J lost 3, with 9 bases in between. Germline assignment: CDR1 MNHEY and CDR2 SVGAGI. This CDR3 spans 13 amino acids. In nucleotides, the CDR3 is TGTGCCAGCAGACGCACAGACTACAATGAGCAGTTCTTC. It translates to CASRRTDYNEQFF.

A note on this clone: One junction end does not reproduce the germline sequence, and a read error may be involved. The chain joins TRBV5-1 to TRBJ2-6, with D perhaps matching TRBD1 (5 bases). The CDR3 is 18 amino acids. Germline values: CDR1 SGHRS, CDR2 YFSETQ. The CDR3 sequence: CASSLEGSLDSGANVLAF. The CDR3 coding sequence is TGCGCCAGCAGCTTGGAGGGCAGCCTCGACTCTGGGGCCAACGTCCTGGCTTTC.

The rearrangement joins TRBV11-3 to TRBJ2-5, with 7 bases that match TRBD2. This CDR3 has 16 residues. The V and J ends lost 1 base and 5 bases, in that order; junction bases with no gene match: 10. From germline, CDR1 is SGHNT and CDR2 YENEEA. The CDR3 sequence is CASSLGERGVLETQYF. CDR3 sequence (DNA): TGTGCCAGCAGCTTAGGTGAACGGGGGGTCCTGGAGACCCAGTACTTC.

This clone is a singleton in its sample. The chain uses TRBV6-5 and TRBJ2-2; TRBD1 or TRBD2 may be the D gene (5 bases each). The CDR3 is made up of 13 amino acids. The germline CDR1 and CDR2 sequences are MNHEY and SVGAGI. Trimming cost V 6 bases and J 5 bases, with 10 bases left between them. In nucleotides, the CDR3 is TGTGCCAGCAGAACCGGGGCGACCGGGGAGCTGTTTTTT. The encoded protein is CASRTGATGELFF.

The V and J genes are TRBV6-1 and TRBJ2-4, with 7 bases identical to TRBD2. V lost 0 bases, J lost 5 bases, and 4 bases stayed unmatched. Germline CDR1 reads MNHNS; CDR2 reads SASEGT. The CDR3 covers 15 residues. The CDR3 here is CASSEAGAGQNIQYF. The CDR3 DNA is TGTGCCAGCAGTGAAGCTGGAGCGGGACAAAACATTCAGTACTTC.

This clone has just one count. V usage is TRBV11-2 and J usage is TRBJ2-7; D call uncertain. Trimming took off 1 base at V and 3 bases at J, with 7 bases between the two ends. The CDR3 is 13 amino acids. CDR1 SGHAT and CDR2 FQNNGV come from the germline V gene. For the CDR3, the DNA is TGTGCCAGCAGCTTAGGGAACGGCTACGAGCAGTACTTC. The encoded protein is CASSLGNGYEQYF.

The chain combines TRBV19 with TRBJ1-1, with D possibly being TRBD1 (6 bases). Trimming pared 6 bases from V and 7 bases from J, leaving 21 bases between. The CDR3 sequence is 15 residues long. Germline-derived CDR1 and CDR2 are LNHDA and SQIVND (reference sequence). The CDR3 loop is CASSTGQLFPNEAFF. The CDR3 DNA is TGTGCCAGTAGCACTGGACAGCTCTTCCCCAATGAAGCTTTCTTT.

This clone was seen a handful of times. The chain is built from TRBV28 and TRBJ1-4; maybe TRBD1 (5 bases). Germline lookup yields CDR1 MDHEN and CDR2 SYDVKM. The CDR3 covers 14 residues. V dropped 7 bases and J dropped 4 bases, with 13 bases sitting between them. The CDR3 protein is CASKTGRFNEKLFF. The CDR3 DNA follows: TGTGCCAGCAAGACGGGGCGCTTTAATGAAAAACTGTTTTTT.

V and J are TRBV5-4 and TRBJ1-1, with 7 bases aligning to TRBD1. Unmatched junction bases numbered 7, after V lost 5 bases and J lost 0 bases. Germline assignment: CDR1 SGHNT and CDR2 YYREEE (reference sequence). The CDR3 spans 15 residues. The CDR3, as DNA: TGTGCCAGCAGTAAGGACAGGACCCTGAACACTGAAGCTTTCTTT. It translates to CASSKDRTLNTEAFF.

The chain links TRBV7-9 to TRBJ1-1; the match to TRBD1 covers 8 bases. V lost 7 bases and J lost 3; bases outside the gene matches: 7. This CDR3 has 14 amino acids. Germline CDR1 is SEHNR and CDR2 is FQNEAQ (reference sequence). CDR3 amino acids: CASNSQGGYTEAFF. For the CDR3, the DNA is TGTGCCAGCAATTCACAGGGGGGCTACACTGAAGCTTTCTTT.

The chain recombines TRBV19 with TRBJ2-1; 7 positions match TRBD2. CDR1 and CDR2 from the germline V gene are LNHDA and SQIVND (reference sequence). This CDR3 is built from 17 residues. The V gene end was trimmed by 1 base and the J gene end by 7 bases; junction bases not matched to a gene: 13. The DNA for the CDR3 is TGTGCCAGTAGTATAGTCGGGGGGTGGCGGTTAGGGAATGAGCAGTTCTTC. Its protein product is CASSIVGGWRLGNEQFF.